One and the same sample provided the 21 T cell receptor beta chains below, sequenced in a study of control samples from healthy donors and cancer patients. Using immunoSEQ multiplex PCR, the repertoire was profiled, and TCRdb retains in-frame clones only, with some absent. The table shows about 97,000 clones, with roughly 94% occurring only once. The material sequenced was blood. The receptors were gathered from a woman aged 18 to 35 in good health.

This chain links TRBV12-3 or TRBV12-4 with TRBJ2-7; D remains ambiguous. V lost 2 bases and J lost 1, with 6 bases in between. The CDR3 loop spans 13 amino acids. CDR3 nucleotides: TGTGCCAGCAGTTTACAAGTTTCCTACGAGCAGTACTTC. Protein product: CASSLQVSYEQYF.

The rearrangement joins TRBV24-1 to TRBJ2-3; unclear D gene. Germline V gene data show CDR1 as KGHDR and CDR2 as SFDVKD. V was trimmed by 2 bases and J by 2 bases, leaving 16 bases between them. There are 17 residues in the CDR3. The CDR3 nucleotides are TGTGCCACCAGTGATTGGGCTACCCCTGTGAACACAGATACGCAGTATTTT. It is translated as CATSDWATPVNTDTQYF.

The chain is built from TRBV19 and TRBJ2-1, with TRBD1 matching over 7 bases. After removal of 6 bases from V and 9 bases from J, the junction contained 5 bases not matched to a gene. Germline assignment: CDR1 LNHDA and CDR2 SQIVND (reference sequence). The CDR3 contains 12 residues. As DNA, the CDR3 is TGTGCCAGTAGCCAGACAGGGAGTGAGCAGTTCTTC. This codes for CASSQTGSEQFF.

This sequence joins TRBV5-1 and TRBJ1-5, with D unclear. The CDR3 totals 13 residues. Trimming removed 9 bases from V and 4 bases from J, with 14 bases in between. Germline V lookup: CDR1 SGHRS, CDR2 YFSETQ. The CDR3 nucleotides are TGCGCCAAACTTGAGACGGGAAATCAGCCCCAGCATTTT. Translation: CAKLETGNQPQHF.

This rearrangement joins TRBV6-4 to TRBJ2-2, with D possibly TRBD2 on 6 matching bases. The CDR3 is 16 residues long. CDR1 MRHNA and CDR2 SNTAGT come from the germline V gene. Trimming shortened V by 5 bases and J by 4 bases, and 17 bases separated the two germline ends. As DNA, the CDR3 is TGTGCCAGCAGTCAGGAGGGAGCTGCCGTCACCGGGGAGCTGTTTTTT. Translated, it gives CASSQEGAAVTGELFF.

This sequence joins TRBV28 and TRBJ2-1; tentative D call: TRBD1 (6 bases). Germline V gene data show CDR1 as MDHEN and CDR2 as SYDVKM. V lost 5 bases and J lost 0, with 35 bases in between. The CDR3 runs to 23 residues. CDR3 loop: CASSPSTMFPGHPEKFSYNEQFF. The DNA of the CDR3 is TGTGCCAGCAGTCCCAGTACGATGTTTCCGGGACACCCTGAGAAGTTCTCCTACAATGAGCAGTTCTTC. The entire variable domain, with the rest obtained from reference TRBV28 and TRBJ2-1, is as follows: DVKVTQSSRYLVKRTGEKVFLECVQDMDHENMFWYRQDPGLGLRLIYFSYDVKMKEKGDIPEGYSVSREKKERFSLILESASTNQTSMYLCASSPSTMFPGHPEKFSYNEQFFGPGTRLTVL.

This clone occurred a few times. This chain uses TRBV6-4 with TRBJ1-1; D is possibly TRBD1 (6 bases). The CDR3 sequence is 14 residues long. The V end lost 7 bases, the J end lost 3 bases, and 15 bases lay between the germline ends. Germline V gene data show CDR1 as MRHNA and CDR2 as SNTAGT. CDR3 protein: CASNQGPEDTEAFF. In DNA form, the CDR3 reads TGTGCCAGCAATCAGGGGCCTGAGGACACTGAAGCTTTCTTT.

This rearrangement joins TRBV3-1 (or the pseudogene TRBV3-2) to TRBJ1-4; no clear D. V lost 4 bases to trimming and J lost 0 bases, with 9 bases between them. The CDR3 loop spans 15 amino acids. Germline V gene data show CDR1 as LGHDT and CDR2 as YNNKEL (reference sequence). The chain's CDR3 is CASSPYRSTNEKLFF. CDR3 sequence (DNA): TGTGCCAGCAGCCCCTACAGATCAACTAATGAAAAACTGTTTTTT.

V gene TRBV5-6 combines with J gene TRBJ2-7; D unclear. The V and J ends lost 5 bases and 4 bases respectively, with 13 bases between them. Germline V gene sequence: CDR1 SGHDT, CDR2 YYEEEE. CDR3 length: 13 residues. The DNA for the CDR3 is TGTGCCAGCAGTCACGGGCCTGGGTACGAGCAGTACTTC. It translates to CASSHGPGYEQYF.

The chain is built from TRBV7-8 and TRBJ1-2; D perhaps matches TRBD1 (5 bases). Germline-derived CDR1 and CDR2 are SGHVS and FQNEAQ. The CDR3 totals 14 residues. The V gene lost 1 base and the J gene lost 4 bases, with 10 bases spanning the gap. CDR3: CASSLVQGGYGYTF. The DNA for the CDR3 is TGTGCCAGCAGCTTAGTGCAGGGCGGCTATGGCTACACCTTC.

The V call is TRBV4-3, the J call TRBJ1-4; tentative D call: TRBD1 (5 bases). The CDR3 length is 15 residues. Trimming shortened V by 0 bases and J by 7 bases, and 12 bases separated the two germline ends. Germline V CDR1 and CDR2: LGHNA, YSLEER. CDR3 sequence: CASSQETGRGEKLFF. The CDR3 DNA is TGCGCCAGCAGCCAAGAAACGGGACGGGGTGAAAAACTGTTTTTT.

This sequence joins TRBV6-2 or TRBV6-3 and TRBJ2-5; 12 bases are a match to TRBD2. With V trimmed by 2 bases and J by 4 bases, 5 bases remained unmatched. The CDR3 has 16 residues. Germline CDR1 and CDR2: MNHEY and SVGEGT. DNA of the CDR3: TGTGCCAGCAGTTACGGACTAGCGGGACATAGAGAGACCCAGTACTTC. Translation gives CASSYGLAGHRETQYF.

This clone was detected once. Compared with germline, one end of the junction differs, possibly owing to a read error. This sequence joins TRBV6-1 and TRBJ1-1; D unclear. The germline CDR1 and CDR2 sequences are MNHNS and SASEGT. CDR3 length: 13 residues. The CDR3 sequence is CASREGRNTEAFF. The CDR3 DNA reads as TGTGCCAGCAGGGAAGGACGGAACACTGAAGCTTTCTTT.

J is TRBJ1-5 and V is TRBV27; a weak D match, TRBD1 (5 bases). Germline CDR1 is MNHEY and CDR2 is SMNVEV (reference sequence). V was trimmed by 2 bases and J by 7 bases, leaving 9 bases between them. The CDR3 covers 13 residues. As DNA, the CDR3 is TGTGCCAGCAGTTTAGGGGGTGGACAGCCCCAGCATTTT. It yields the protein CASSLGGGQPQHF.

The genes are TRBV30 and TRBJ1-1, with a tentative D call TRBD1 (6 bases). V was shortened by 5 bases and J by 6 bases, with 10 bases between the two germline ends. Germline lookup yields CDR1 GTSNPN and CDR2 SVGIG (reference sequence). This CDR3 comprises 11 residues. Here the CDR3 DNA reads TGTGCCTGGGAGGGGGGGGCTGAAGCTTTCTTT. This encodes CAWEGGAEAFF. Variable domain in full (rest from reference TRBV30 and TRBJ1-1): SQTIHQWPATLVQPVGSPLSLECTVEGTSNPNLYWYRQAAGRGLQLLFYSVGIGQISSEVPQNLSASRPQDRQFILSSKKLLLSDSGFYLCAWEGGAEAFFGQGTRLTVV.

The rearrangement links TRBV10-1 to TRBJ1-3; TRBD1 might be the D (5 bases). Trimming removed 10 bases from V and 3 bases from J, with 16 bases in between. The germline gives CDR1 WNHNN, CDR2 SYGVQD (reference sequence). The CDR3 has 14 amino acids. CDR3 sequence reads: CAMPGLKGGNTIYF. The CDR3 DNA follows: TGCGCCATGCCGGGACTAAAGGGTGGAAACACCATATATTTT.

The rearrangement joins TRBV6-2 or TRBV6-3 to TRBJ2-7, with TRBD2 matching 8 bases. Trimming removed 3 bases from V and 6 bases from J; junction bases left unmatched: 19. CDR3 length: 18 residues. CDR1 and CDR2 (germline): MNHEY, SVGEGT. In DNA form, the CDR3 reads TGTGCCAGCAGTTATAAAAAAAGCGGGAGATGCCCCAAGTCCGAGCAGTACTTC. Translated: CASSYKKSGRCPKSEQYF.

This sequence joins TRBV5-5 and TRBJ1-4, with 9 bases matching TRBD1. In germline, CDR1 is SGHKS, CDR2 YYEKEE (reference sequence). The CDR3 runs 14 residues. With 5 bases clipped from V and 6 bases from J, the junction kept 5 bases outside the gene matches. In DNA, the CDR3 is TGTGCCAGCAGGGCCGGGACAGGGTATGAAAAACTGTTTTTT. It is translated as CASRAGTGYEKLFF.

This clone was detected once. This chain connects TRBV28 to TRBJ1-1; D remains ambiguous. The CDR3 length is 14 residues. Per germline, CDR1 MDHEN and CDR2 SYDVKM. The V end lost 3 bases, the J end lost 1 base, and 9 bases lay between the germline ends. CDR3 DNA sequence: TGTGCCAGCAGTTTTAGCAGATGGAACACTGAAGCTTTCTTT. Translating it yields CASSFSRWNTEAFF.

The rearrangement uses TRBV14 and TRBJ2-7; D unresolved. V gave up 1 base and J gave up 9 bases, with 4 bases separating them. Germline V CDR1 and CDR2: SGHDN, FVKESK. This CDR3 spans 10 amino acids. The CDR3 nucleotides are TGTGCCAGCAGCCAAGCGGTGCAGTACTTC. Translating it yields CASSQAVQYF.

This chain uses TRBV7-8 with TRBJ2-1, with 12 positions matching TRBD2. Trimming removed 3 bases from V and 15 bases from J; junction bases left unmatched: 9. CDR1 and CDR2 from the germline V gene are SGHVS and FQNEAQ. The CDR3 contains 14 residues. The CDR3 DNA follows: TGTGCCAGCAGCTTTGCGACTAGCGGGGGTAAGAGGTTCTTC. Amino acid sequence: CASSFATSGGKRFF.